The next 16 T cell receptor beta chains were all read from a single sample in a study of Ad26.COV2.S vaccination and SARS-CoV-2 variants. Treatment reported: roughly 20 received Ad26.COV2.S at low or high dose, single or two shots; roughly five received placebo; per-sample allocation not given. On day 63 after the first injection, vaccine and placebo recipients gave samples. Measured with immunoSEQ multiplex PCR; TCRdb has only the in-frame clones, and not every one. The sample has a few hundred thousand clones, around 93% seen once. The starting material was peripheral blood, obtained in a trial of Ad26.COV2.S vaccine versus placebo. All receptors derive from a person between 18 and 65 years old who received the Ad26.COV2.S COVID-19 vaccine or a placebo.

There are a few counts of this clone. The V and J genes are TRBV5-1 and TRBJ1-6; 9 nucleotides agree with TRBD1. This CDR3 region has 15 residues. From germline, CDR1 is SGHRS and CDR2 YFSETQ. The V segment lost 0 bases and the J segment 7 bases; nucleotides outside the gene matches: 2. In DNA, the CDR3 is TGCGCCAGCAGCTTGGCGGGACAGGGAAATTCACCCCTCCACTTT. It specifies CASSLAGQGNSPLHF. Full variable domain (rest looked up from reference TRBV5-1 and TRBJ1-6): KAGVTQTPRYLIKTRGQQVTLSCSPISGHRSVSWYQQTPGQGLQFLFEYFSETQRNKGNFPGRFSGRQFSNSRSEMNVSTLELGDSALYLCASSLAGQGNSPLHFGNGTRLTVT.

The chain combines TRBV7-9 with TRBJ2-5; D is unclear. Trimming removed 1 base from V and 3 bases from J, with 9 bases in between. The CDR3 runs 14 residues. Germline V gene data show CDR1 as SEHNR and CDR2 as FQNEAQ (reference sequence). In nucleotides, the CDR3 is TGTGCCAGCAGCTTAGTTCTGGCTGAAGAGACCCAGTACTTC. The encoded protein is CASSLVLAEETQYF.

The genes are TRBV18 and TRBJ1-5, with D possibly matching TRBD1 (5 bases). V was clipped by 6 bases and J by 3 bases, with 12 bases between them. In germline, CDR1 is KGHSH, CDR2 LQKENI. The CDR3 consists of 14 residues. The CDR3 DNA follows: TGTGCCAGCTCCCGGGACGGACCCAATCAGCCCCAGCATTTT. Translation: CASSRDGPNQPQHF.

The genes are TRBV6-4 and TRBJ2-3; D possibly corresponds to TRBD1 (6 bases). Germline assignment: CDR1 MRHNA and CDR2 SNTAGT. Trimming removed 6 bases from V and 5 bases from J, with 24 bases in between. The CDR3 sequence is 17 residues long. The CDR3 nucleotides read TGTGCCAGCAGCCCTCACAGACAGGTGCGGTCCGGAGATACGCAGTATTTT. Translating gives CASSPHRQVRSGDTQYF.

The chain is built from TRBV14 and TRBJ2-5; TRBD2 agrees at 10 bases. The CDR3 loop spans 16 amino acids. Germline trimming cut 2 bases from V and 3 bases from J; bases unmatched to any gene: 6. In germline, CDR1 is SGHDN, CDR2 FVKESK. The CDR3 nucleotides read TGTGCCAGCAGCCAATTTTTGCTAGCGGGGGAAGAGACCCAGTACTTC. It is translated as CASSQFLLAGEETQYF.

For the CDR3, the DNA is TGCAGCGTTGAAGGGTTCAGACTCAACCAAGAGACCCAGTACTTC. Translation gives CSVEGFRLNQETQYF. The chain employs TRBV29-1 and TRBJ2-5, with D hard to call. Deletions cut 1 base from V and 0 bases from J, with 12 bases between. Germline V lookup: CDR1 SQVTM, CDR2 ANQGSEA. The CDR3 spans 15 residues. The full variable domain, its missing parts supplied by reference TRBV29-1 and TRBJ2-5, is SAVISQKPSRDICQRGTSLTIQCQVDSQVTMMFWYRQQPGQSLTLIATANQGSEATYESGFVIDKFPISRPNLTFSTLTVSNMSPEDSSIYLCSVEGFRLNQETQYFGPGTRLLVL.

V and J are TRBV3-1 (or the pseudogene TRBV3-2) and TRBJ2-7, with TRBD2 matching 9 bases. This CDR3 comprises 15 residues. Germline CDR1 and CDR2: LGHDT and YNNKEL (reference sequence). With 2 bases clipped from V and 2 bases from J, the junction kept 4 bases outside the gene matches. The CDR3 sequence is CASSQPGLAPYEQYF. The CDR3 DNA reads TGTGCCAGCAGCCAACCGGGACTAGCCCCCTACGAGCAGTACTTC.

J is TRBJ1-2 and V is TRBV7-9; 7 bases are a match to TRBD1. This CDR3 contains 13 residues. Germline V lookup: CDR1 SEHNR, CDR2 FQNEAQ (reference sequence). After removal of 5 bases from V and 8 bases from J, the junction contained 8 bases not matched to a gene. The CDR3 loop is CASSPGTALGYTF. CDR3 coding DNA: TGTGCCAGCAGCCCCGGGACAGCTCTGGGCTACACCTTC.

The chain joins TRBV2 to TRBJ1-2; 7 bases fit TRBD1. CDR1 SNHLY and CDR2 FYNNEI come from the germline V gene. J was trimmed by 4 bases and V by 6 bases; bases with no gene match: 8. CDR3 length: 14 amino acids. This CDR3 reads CASRGRGRFYGYTF. The CDR3 coding sequence is TGTGCCAGCAGGGGAAGGGGGCGCTTCTATGGCTACACCTTC. Variable domain in full (rest from reference TRBV2 and TRBJ1-2): EPEVTQTPSHQVTQMGQEVILRCVPISNHLYFYWYRQILGQKVEFLVSFYNNEISEKSEIFDDQFSVERPDGSNFTLKIRSTKLEDSAMYFCASRGRGRFYGYTFGSGTRLTVV.

The chain combines TRBV11-2 with TRBJ1-4; 7 bases are a match to TRBD1. Germline V gene data show CDR1 as SGHAT and CDR2 as FQNNGV. CDR3 length: 14 amino acids. V shed 4 bases and J 4 bases; nucleotides not matched to a gene: 3. The CDR3 region has the DNA TGTGCCAGCAGCTGGGGACAGATTAATGAAAAACTGTTTTTT. Residues: CASSWGQINEKLFF.

J is TRBJ1-1 and V is TRBV9; 9 bases match TRBD1. CDR3 length: 14 amino acids. CDR1 and CDR2 from the germline V gene are SGDLS and YYNGEE. Trimming cost V 9 bases and J 1 base; bases outside gene matches: 7. CDR3 amino acids: CATPQDRGNTEAFF. In DNA form, the CDR3 reads TGTGCCACCCCGCAGGACAGGGGGAACACTGAAGCTTTCTTT.

This clone was seen just once. The chain uses TRBV11-2 and TRBJ1-2, with 7 bases that match TRBD1. The CDR3 runs 15 residues. CDR1 and CDR2 from the germline V gene are SGHAT and FQNNGV. V shed 5 bases and J 4 bases; nucleotides not matched to a gene: 10. This CDR3 reads CASSGTAGGGYGYTF. The CDR3 nucleotides read TGTGCCAGCAGCGGGACAGCCGGCGGGGGCTATGGCTACACCTTC.

This clone was found once. V and J are TRBV9 and TRBJ2-7, with D unclear. Germline V gives CDR1 SGDLS, CDR2 YYNGEE. The V end lost 4 bases, the J end lost 5 bases, and 16 bases lay between the germline ends. CDR3 length: 14 residues. The CDR3 loop is CASSPVGSLDEQYF. CDR3 bases: TGTGCCAGCAGCCCCGTCGGGTCCTTAGACGAGCAGTACTTC.

This clone was detected a few times. The rearrangement links TRBV11-3 to TRBJ1-2; D remains unclear. Germline V gene data show CDR1 as SGHNT and CDR2 as YENEEA. The ends were cut back, 0 bases at V and 8 bases at J, with 13 bases in the middle. The CDR3 is 14 residues long. CDR3 loop: CASSLDPLGRGYTF. CDR3 sequence (DNA): TGTGCCAGCAGCTTAGATCCGTTGGGCAGGGGCTACACCTTC.

This clone was counted only a few times. V and J are TRBV6-6 and TRBJ1-2; TRBD1 is a possible D gene (6 bases). V was cut by 4 bases and J by 2 bases, with 8 bases left in between. The CDR3 is 13 amino acids. Germline assignment: CDR1 MNHNY and CDR2 SVGAGI (reference sequence). Written as DNA, the CDR3 is TGTGCCAGCAGTTCAGGGGACAACTATGGCTACACCTTC. This sequence encodes CASSSGDNYGYTF.

The chain is built from TRBV7-2 and TRBJ2-2; D possibly matches TRBD1 or TRBD2 (5 bases each). V lost 4 bases to trimming and J lost 4 bases, with 10 bases between them. The V gene's germline CDR1 is SGHTA and CDR2 FQGNSA. The CDR3 is made up of 14 amino acids. The CDR3: CASSSMGVTGELFF. Written as DNA, the CDR3 is TGTGCCAGCAGCTCAATGGGGGTCACCGGGGAGCTGTTTTTT. Filled out from reference TRBV7-2 and TRBJ2-2, the complete variable domain reads GAGVSQSPSNKVTEKGKDVELRCDPISGHTALYWYRQSLGQGLEFLIYFQGNSAPDKSGLPSDRFSAERTGGSVSTLTIQRTQQEDSAVYLCASSSMGVTGELFFGEGSRLTVL.